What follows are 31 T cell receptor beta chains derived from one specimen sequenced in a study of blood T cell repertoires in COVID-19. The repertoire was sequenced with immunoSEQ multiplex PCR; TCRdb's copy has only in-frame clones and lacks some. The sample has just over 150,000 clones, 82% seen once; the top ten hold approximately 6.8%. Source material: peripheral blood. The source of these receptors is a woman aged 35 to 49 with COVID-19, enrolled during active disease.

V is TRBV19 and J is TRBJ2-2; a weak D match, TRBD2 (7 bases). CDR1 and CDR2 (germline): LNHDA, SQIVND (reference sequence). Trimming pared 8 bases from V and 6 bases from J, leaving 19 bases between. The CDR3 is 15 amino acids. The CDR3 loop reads CASRGAGRLAGELFF. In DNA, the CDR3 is TGTGCCAGTCGGGGGGCAGGGAGGTTGGCCGGGGAGCTGTTTTTT.

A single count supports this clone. The CDR3 sequence: CASSEAQGRETQYF. CDR3 nucleotide sequence: TGTGCCAGCAGTGAAGCCCAGGGGAGAGAGACCCAGTACTTC. This chain links TRBV6-1 with TRBJ2-5; TRBD1 is a possible D gene (6 bases). Deletions cut 0 bases from V and 4 bases from J, with 9 bases between. Germline V gene lookup returns CDR1 MNHNS and CDR2 SASEGT. The CDR3 is made up of 14 amino acids.

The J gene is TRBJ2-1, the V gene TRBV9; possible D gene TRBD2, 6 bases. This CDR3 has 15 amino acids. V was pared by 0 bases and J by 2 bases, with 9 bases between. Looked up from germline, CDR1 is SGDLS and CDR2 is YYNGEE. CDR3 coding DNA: TGTGCCAGCAGCGTAGATGCGGGAACCTACAATGAGCAGTTCTTC. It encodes CASSVDAGTYNEQFF.

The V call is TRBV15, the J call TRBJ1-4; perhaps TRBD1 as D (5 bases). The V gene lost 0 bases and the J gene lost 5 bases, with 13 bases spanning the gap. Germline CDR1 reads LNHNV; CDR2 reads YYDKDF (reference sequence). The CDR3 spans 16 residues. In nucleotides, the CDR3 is TGTGCCACCAGCAGAGATTTGGGGGGTCGGAATGAAAAACTGTTTTTT. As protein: CATSRDLGGRNEKLFF.

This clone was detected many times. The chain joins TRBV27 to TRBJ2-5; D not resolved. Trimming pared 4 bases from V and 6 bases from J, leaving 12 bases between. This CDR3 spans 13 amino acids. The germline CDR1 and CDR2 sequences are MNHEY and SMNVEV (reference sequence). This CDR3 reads CASSYLAGQTQYF. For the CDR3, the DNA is TGTGCCAGCAGTTACCTTGCCGGTCAGACCCAGTACTTC.

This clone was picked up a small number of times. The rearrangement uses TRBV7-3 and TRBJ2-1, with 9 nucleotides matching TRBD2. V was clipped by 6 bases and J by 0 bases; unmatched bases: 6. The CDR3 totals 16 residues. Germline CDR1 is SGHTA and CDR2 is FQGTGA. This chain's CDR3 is CASSYLAGSSYNEQFF. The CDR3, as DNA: TGTGCCAGCAGTTACCTAGCGGGGAGCTCCTACAATGAGCAGTTCTTC.

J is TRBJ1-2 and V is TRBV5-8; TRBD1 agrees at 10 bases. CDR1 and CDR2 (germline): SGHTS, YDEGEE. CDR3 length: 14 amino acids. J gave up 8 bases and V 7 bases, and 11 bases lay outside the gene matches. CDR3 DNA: TGTGCCAGCGGGATCCCGGGACAGGGGAGCGGCTACACCTTC. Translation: CASGIPGQGSGYTF.

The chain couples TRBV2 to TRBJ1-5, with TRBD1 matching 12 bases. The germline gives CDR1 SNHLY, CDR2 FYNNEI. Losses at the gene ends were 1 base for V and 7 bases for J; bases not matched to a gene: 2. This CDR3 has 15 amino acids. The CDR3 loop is CASSEEGTGGQPQHF. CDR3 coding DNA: TGTGCCAGCAGTGAAGAGGGGACAGGGGGCCAGCCCCAGCATTTT.

The CDR3 sequence is CASSFQGWDYGYTF. As DNA, the CDR3 is TGTGCCAGCAGTTTTCAGGGATGGGACTATGGCTACACCTTC. The J gene is TRBJ1-2, the V gene TRBV28, with D perhaps matching TRBD1 (5 bases). Trimming cost V 3 bases and J 3 bases, with 11 bases left between them. The CDR3 spans 14 residues. From germline, CDR1 is MDHEN and CDR2 SYDVKM.

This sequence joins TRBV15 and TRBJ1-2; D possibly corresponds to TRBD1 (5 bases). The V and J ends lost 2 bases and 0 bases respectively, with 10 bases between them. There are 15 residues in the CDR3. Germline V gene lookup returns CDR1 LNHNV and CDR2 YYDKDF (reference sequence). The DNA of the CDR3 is TGTGCCACCAGCAGAACAGGAACAGCTAACTATGGCTACACCTTC. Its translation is CATSRTGTANYGYTF. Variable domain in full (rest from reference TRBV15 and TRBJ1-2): DAMVIQNPRYQVTQFGKPVTLSCSQTLNHNVMYWYQQKSSQAPKLLFHYYDKDFNNEADTPDNFQSRRPNTSFCFLDIRSPGLGDTAMYLCATSRTGTANYGYTFGSGTRLTVV.

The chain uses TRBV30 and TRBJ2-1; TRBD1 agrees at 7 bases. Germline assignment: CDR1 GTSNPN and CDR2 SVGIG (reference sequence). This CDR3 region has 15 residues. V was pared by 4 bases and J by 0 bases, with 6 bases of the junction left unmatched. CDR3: CAWTRGLNSYNEQFF. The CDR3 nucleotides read TGTGCCTGGACGAGGGGGCTCAACTCCTACAATGAGCAGTTCTTC.

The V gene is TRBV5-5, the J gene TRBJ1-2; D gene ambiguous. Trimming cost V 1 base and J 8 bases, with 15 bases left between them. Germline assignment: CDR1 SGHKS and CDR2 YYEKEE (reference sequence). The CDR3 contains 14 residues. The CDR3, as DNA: TGTGCCAGCAGCTTGATAACGGACTGGGGAGGCTACACCTTC. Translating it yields CASSLITDWGGYTF.

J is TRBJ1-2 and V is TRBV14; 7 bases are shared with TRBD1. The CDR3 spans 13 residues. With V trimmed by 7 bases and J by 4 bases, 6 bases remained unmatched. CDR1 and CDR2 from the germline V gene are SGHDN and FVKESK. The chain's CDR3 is CASTGQEIYGYTF. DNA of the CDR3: TGTGCCAGCACCGGACAGGAAATCTATGGCTACACCTTC. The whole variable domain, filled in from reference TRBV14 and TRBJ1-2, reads EAGVTQFPSHSVIEKGQTVTLRCDPISGHDNLYWYRRVMGKEIKFLLHFVKESKQDESGMPNNRFLAERTGGTYSTLKVQPAELEDSGVYFCASTGQEIYGYTFGSGTRLTVV.

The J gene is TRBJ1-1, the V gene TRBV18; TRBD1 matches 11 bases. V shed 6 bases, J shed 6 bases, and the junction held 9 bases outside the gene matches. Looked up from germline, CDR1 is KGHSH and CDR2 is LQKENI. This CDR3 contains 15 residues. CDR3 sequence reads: CASSPDRGLRAEAFF. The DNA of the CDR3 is TGTGCCAGCTCGCCGGACAGGGGGCTTAGGGCTGAAGCTTTCTTT.

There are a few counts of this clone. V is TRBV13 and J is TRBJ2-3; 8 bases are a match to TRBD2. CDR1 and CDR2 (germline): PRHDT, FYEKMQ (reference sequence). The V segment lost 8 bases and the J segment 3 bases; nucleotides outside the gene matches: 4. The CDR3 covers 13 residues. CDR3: CASQRGRTDTQYF. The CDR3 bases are TGTGCCAGCCAGCGGGGGAGGACAGATACGCAGTATTTT.

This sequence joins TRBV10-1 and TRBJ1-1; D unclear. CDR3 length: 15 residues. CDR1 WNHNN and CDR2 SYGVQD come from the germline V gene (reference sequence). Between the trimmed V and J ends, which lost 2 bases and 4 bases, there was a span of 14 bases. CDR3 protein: CASSETGLLTTEAFF. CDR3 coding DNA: TGCGCCAGCAGTGAGACTGGACTACTGACCACTGAAGCTTTCTTT.

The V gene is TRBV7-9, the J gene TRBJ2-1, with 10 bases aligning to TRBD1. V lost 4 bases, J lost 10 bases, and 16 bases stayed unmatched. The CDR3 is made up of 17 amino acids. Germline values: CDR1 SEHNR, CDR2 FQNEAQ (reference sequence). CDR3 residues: CASSYHVGDRGGLEQFF. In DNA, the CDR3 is TGTGCCAGCAGCTATCACGTGGGGGACAGGGGTGGTTTAGAGCAGTTCTTC.

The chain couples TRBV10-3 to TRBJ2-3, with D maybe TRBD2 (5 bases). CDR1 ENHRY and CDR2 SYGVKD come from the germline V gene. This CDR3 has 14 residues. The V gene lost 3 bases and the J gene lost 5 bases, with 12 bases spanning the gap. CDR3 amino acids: CAISDPGMVDTQYF. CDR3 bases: TGTGCCATCAGTGATCCCGGGATGGTAGATACGCAGTATTTT.

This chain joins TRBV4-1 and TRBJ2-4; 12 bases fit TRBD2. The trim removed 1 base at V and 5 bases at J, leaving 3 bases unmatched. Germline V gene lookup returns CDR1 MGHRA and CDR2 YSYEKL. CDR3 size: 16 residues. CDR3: CASSQASGGAENIQYF. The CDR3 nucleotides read TGCGCCAGCAGCCAAGCTAGCGGGGGGGCAGAAAACATTCAGTACTTC.

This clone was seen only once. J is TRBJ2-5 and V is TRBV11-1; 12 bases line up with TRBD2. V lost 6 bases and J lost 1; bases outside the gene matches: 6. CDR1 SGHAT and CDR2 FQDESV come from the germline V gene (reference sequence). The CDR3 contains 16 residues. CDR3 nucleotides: TGTGCCAGCAGTTTCGGACTAGCGGGACCCCAAGAGACCCAGTACTTC. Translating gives CASSFGLAGPQETQYF.

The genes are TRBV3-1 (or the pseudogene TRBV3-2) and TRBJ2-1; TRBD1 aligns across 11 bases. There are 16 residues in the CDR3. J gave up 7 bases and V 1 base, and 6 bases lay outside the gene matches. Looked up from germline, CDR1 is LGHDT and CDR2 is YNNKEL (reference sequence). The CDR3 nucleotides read TGTGCCAGCAGCCAAGTGAGGGGACAGGGGGGGAATGAGCAGTTCTTC. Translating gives CASSQVRGQGGNEQFF.

CDR3 amino acids: CASSWGWREGGTDTQYF. The CDR3 DNA follows: TGTGCCAGCAGCTGGGGGTGGCGGGAGGGAGGCACAGATACGCAGTATTTT. The chain has TRBV11-2 and TRBJ2-3; 9 bases match TRBD2. This CDR3 contains 17 residues. Germline CDR1 reads SGHAT; CDR2 reads FQNNGV. J gave up 1 base and V 4 bases, and 9 bases lay outside the gene matches.

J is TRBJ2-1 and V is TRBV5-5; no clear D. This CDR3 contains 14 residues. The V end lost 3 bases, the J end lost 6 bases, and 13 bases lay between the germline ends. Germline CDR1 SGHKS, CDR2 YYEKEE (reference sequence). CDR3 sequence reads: CASSSLRTVNEQFF. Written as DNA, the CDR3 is TGTGCCAGCAGCTCCCTTCGTACAGTCAATGAGCAGTTCTTC.

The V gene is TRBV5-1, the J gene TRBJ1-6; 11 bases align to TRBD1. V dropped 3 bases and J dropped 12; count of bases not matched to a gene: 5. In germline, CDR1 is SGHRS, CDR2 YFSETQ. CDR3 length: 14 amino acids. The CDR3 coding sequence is TGCGCCAGCAGCTGGGACAGGGGGACCATACCCCTCCACTTT. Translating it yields CASSWDRGTIPLHF.

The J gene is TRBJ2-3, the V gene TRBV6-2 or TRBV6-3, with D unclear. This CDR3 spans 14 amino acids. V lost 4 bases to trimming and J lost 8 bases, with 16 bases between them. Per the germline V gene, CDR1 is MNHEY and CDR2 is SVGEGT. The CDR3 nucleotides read TGTGCCAGCAGTTCGCCTTTGATCGGCGGTACGCAGTATTTT. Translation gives CASSSPLIGGTQYF.

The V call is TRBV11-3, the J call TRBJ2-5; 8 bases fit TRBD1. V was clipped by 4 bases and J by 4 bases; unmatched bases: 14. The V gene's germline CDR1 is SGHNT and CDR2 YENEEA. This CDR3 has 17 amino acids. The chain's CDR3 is CASSWGTGIAGGETQYF. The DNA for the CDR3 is TGTGCCAGCAGCTGGGGGACAGGCATAGCCGGGGGAGAGACCCAGTACTTC.

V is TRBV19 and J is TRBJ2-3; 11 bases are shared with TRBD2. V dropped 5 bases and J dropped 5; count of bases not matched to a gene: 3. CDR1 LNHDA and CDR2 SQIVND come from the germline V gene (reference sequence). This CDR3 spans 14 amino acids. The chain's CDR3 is CASSLGTSGDTQYF. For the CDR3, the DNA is TGTGCCAGTAGTCTCGGGACTAGCGGAGATACGCAGTATTTT. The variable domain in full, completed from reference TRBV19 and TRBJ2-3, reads DGGITQSPKYLFRKEGQNVTLSCEQNLNHDAMYWYRQDPGQGLRLIYYSQIVNDFQKGDIAEGYSVSREKKESFPLTVTSAQKNPTAFYLCASSLGTSGDTQYFGPGTRLTVL.

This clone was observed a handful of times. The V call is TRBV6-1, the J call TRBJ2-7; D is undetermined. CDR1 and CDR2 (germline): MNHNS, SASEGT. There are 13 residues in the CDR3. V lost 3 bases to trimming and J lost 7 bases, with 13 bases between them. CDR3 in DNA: TGTGCCAGCAGTGAGTCTAATGGTAGAGAGCAGTACTTC. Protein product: CASSESNGREQYF.

CDR3 DNA: TGTGCTAGTGCCCTCTACGGGGGATCGCAAGAGACCCAGTACTTC. Residues: CASALYGGSQETQYF. This chain connects TRBV12-5 to TRBJ2-5; a possible D gene is TRBD2 (6 bases). Between the trimmed V and J ends, which lost 7 bases and 2 bases, there was a span of 17 bases. This CDR3 spans 15 amino acids. In germline, CDR1 is LGHNT, CDR2 FRNRAP.

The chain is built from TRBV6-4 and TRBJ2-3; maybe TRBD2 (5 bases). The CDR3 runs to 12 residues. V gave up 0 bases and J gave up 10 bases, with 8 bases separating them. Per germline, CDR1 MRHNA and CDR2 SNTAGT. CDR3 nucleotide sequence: TGTGCCAGCAGTGACTCGGTGGGAGCGCAGTATTTT. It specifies CASSDSVGAQYF.

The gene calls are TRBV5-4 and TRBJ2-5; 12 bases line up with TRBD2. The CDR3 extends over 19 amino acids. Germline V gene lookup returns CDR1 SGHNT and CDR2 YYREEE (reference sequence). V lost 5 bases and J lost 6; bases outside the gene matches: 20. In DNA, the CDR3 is TGTGCCAGCAGTTCCCCCTTCGCTAGCGGGGGGGCCTCCGTGAAGACCCAGTACTTC. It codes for CASSSPFASGGASVKTQYF.